Listed here are 21 T cell receptor beta chains from one sample, sequenced in a study of T cell repertoires in cytomegalovirus infection. TCRdb fed the reads into MiXCR, producing one record per CDR3 protein. The sample yields 830,000 or so distinct CDR3 sequences, less than 35% seen once. The antigens these receptors bind are not known. The input for sequencing was cultured CD8+ T cells from PBMCs, taken from culture after CMV antigen stimulation. The receptors come from a human donor in good health (CMV status not recorded). Some clones in this sample may be carry-over from other donors' samples.

In regard to this clonotype: One end of the junction does not line up with germline, which may come from a read error. The rearrangement uses TRBV4-1 and TRBJ2-1; no clear D gene. The germline V gene has CDR1 MGHRA and CDR2 YSYEKL. The CDR3 length is 13 residues. The chain's CDR3 is CASSQESGDEQFF. The CDR3 DNA reads as TGTGCCAGCAGCCAAGAATCAGGTGATGAGCAGTTCTTC.

This clonotype was seen only a few times. The chain carries TRBV6-2 or TRBV6-3 and TRBJ1-1; possible D gene TRBD1, 5 bases. V lost 1 base and J 9 bases, leaving 15 bases between the germline ends. The CDR3 extends over 14 amino acids. The germline CDR1 and CDR2 sequences are MNHEY and SVGEGT. CDR3 sequence: CASSYFAGDRQAFF. In DNA, the CDR3 is TGTGCCAGCAGTTACTTTGCGGGGGACCGTCAAGCTTTCTTT.

The gene calls are TRBV7-3 and TRBJ2-5; 11 bases match TRBD2. V was pared by 5 bases and J by 4 bases, with 9 bases of the junction left unmatched. Germline V gene data show CDR1 as SGHTA and CDR2 as FQGTGA. The CDR3 length is 16 residues. CDR3 nucleotide sequence: TGTGCCAGCAGCCCGACTAGCGGGATAAAGGCAGAGACCCAGTACTTC. Amino acids: CASSPTSGIKAETQYF. Looking up the rest from reference TRBV7-3 and TRBJ2-5 gives the full variable domain: GAGVSQTPSNKVTEKGKYVELRCDPISGHTALYWYRQSLGQGPEFLIYFQGTGAADDSGLPNDRFFAVRPEGSVSTLKIQRTERGDSAVYLCASSPTSGIKAETQYFGPGTRLLVL.

The rearrangement uses TRBV6-6 and TRBJ2-7; the D gene is possibly TRBD2 (6 bases). Trimming removed 2 bases at V and 5 bases at J, with 7 bases between. Per germline, CDR1 MNHNY and CDR2 SVGAGI (reference sequence). The length of the CDR3 is 12 residues. The CDR3 loop is CASSYGLNEQYV. In DNA form, the CDR3 reads TGTGCCAGCAGTTACGGACTAAACGAGCAGTACGTC.

This clonotype was detected many times. This chain connects TRBV7-2 to TRBJ2-5; no definite D call. The germline V gene has CDR1 SGHTA and CDR2 FQGNSA. CDR3 length: 15 residues. V gave up 1 base and J gave up 5 bases, with 14 bases separating them. The CDR3 is CASSLGRTKVETQYF. The CDR3 region has the DNA TGTGCCAGCAGCTTAGGCAGAACAAAGGTGGAGACCCAGTACTTC.

The chain carries TRBV4-3 and TRBJ1-2; unclear D gene. Germline V lookup: CDR1 LGHNA, CDR2 YSLEER. This CDR3 is 15 amino acids long. V lost 0 bases and J lost 7, with 15 bases in between. This chain's CDR3 is CASSQEREGTLGYTF. The CDR3 coding sequence is TGCGCCAGCAGCCAAGAGCGGGAGGGTACCCTTGGCTACACCTTC.

CDR3 DNA: TGCAGCGTTGAAGATATGTACGAGCAGTACGTC. Its translation: CSVEDMYEQYV. V gene TRBV29-1 combines with J gene TRBJ2-7, with D unclear. Germline assignment: CDR1 SQVTM and CDR2 ANQGSEA. This CDR3 spans 11 amino acids. Trimming removed 0 bases at V and 4 bases at J, with 4 bases between.

The chain joins TRBV4-1 to TRBJ1-5; TRBD1 is a possible D gene (6 bases). V lost 4 bases and J lost 5, with 15 bases in between. Germline CDR1 MGHRA, CDR2 YSYEKL. The CDR3 consists of 15 residues. CDR3 region: CASSPPGGLDQPQHF. As DNA, the CDR3 is TGCGCCAGCAGCCCACCGGGGGGCTTGGATCAGCCCCAGCATTTT.

This clonotype has more than one count but fewer than ten. The chain is built from TRBV12-3 or TRBV12-4 and TRBJ2-2; D gene uncertain. Trimming stripped 3 bases from V and 6 bases from J, with 8 bases between. CDR3 length: 13 amino acids. As DNA, the CDR3 is TGTGCCAGCAGTTTTTTATCTGCCGGGGAGCTGTTTTTT. Protein sequence: CASSFLSAGELFF.

This clonotype has a handful of counts. V and J are TRBV6-1 and TRBJ2-1; 8 bases are shared with TRBD1. Trimming cost V 6 bases and J 7 bases; bases outside gene matches: 8. CDR1 and CDR2 (germline): MNHNS, SASEGT. The CDR3 consists of 14 residues. The CDR3 protein is CASSLTGAGNEQFF. The CDR3 bases are TGTGCCAGCAGCCTGACAGGGGCGGGAAATGAGCAGTTCTTC.

A note on this clonotype: A single base separates this from a much larger clone, so it may be a read error. The chain combines TRBV11-3 with TRBJ2-1; the match to TRBD1 covers 8 bases. Losses at the gene ends were 2 bases for V and 11 bases for J; bases not matched to a gene: 5. The CDR3 length is 13 residues. The germline V gene has CDR1 SGHNT and CDR2 YENEEA. The CDR3 region has the DNA TGTGCCAGCAGCTTACAGGGGGCCGATAAGCAGTTCTTC. Translation: CASSLQGADKQFF.

The V call is TRBV5-5, the J call TRBJ2-1; D may match TRBD1 or TRBD2 (6 bases each). The germline V gene encodes CDR1 SGHKS and CDR2 YYEKEE (reference sequence). The CDR3 length is 16 residues. V lost 4 bases and J 3 bases, leaving 17 bases between the germline ends. CDR3 region: CASSLRNGGLYNEQFF. The CDR3 DNA reads TGTGCCAGCAGCCTCCGAAACGGGGGCCTCTACAATGAGCAGTTCTTC. The whole variable domain, filled in from reference TRBV5-5 and TRBJ2-1, reads DAGVTQSPTHLIKTRGQQVTLRCSPISGHKSVSWYQQVLGQGPQFIFQYYEKEERGRGNFPDRFSARQFPNYSSELNVNALLLGDSALYLCASSLRNGGLYNEQFFGPGTRLTVL.

This clonotype was recorded a few times. The chain combines TRBV11-1 with TRBJ1-2; a possible D gene is TRBD1 (5 bases). V lost 10 bases to trimming and J lost 1 base, with 10 bases between them. The CDR3 loop spans 12 amino acids. CDR1 is SGHAT and CDR2 is FQDESV in the germline V gene (reference sequence). The CDR3 loop reads CAIQDYNYGYTF. DNA for the CDR3: TGTGCCATACAGGACTATAACTATGGCTACACCTTC.

This chain connects TRBV7-3 to TRBJ1-4; D is undetermined. The germline V gene encodes CDR1 SGHTA and CDR2 FQGTGA. The CDR3 runs 16 residues. Trimming removed 0 bases at V and 1 base at J, with 9 bases between. The CDR3 DNA follows: TGTGCCAGCAGCTTAACGGGGAGGGTAACTAATGAAAAACTGTTTTTT. Its translation: CASSLTGRVTNEKLFF.

This clonotype was counted at least ten times. Germline is not matched at one junction end, which may reflect a read error. This chain links TRBV2 with TRBJ1-1; D remains ambiguous. The CDR3 covers 10 residues. Per germline, CDR1 SNHLY and CDR2 FYNNEI. CDR3 region: CATSRTEAFF. CDR3 DNA sequence: TGTGCCACCAGTCGAACTGAAGCTTTCTTT.

This clonotype was counted only a few times. The gene calls are TRBV7-9 and TRBJ1-2, with D unresolved. V was clipped by 5 bases and J by 6 bases, with 10 bases between them. From germline, CDR1 is SEHNR and CDR2 FQNEAQ (reference sequence). CDR3 length: 12 residues. The CDR3 DNA follows: TGTGCCAGCAGCCCCGAGGGCAATGGCTACACCTTC. Protein: CASSPEGNGYTF.

This chain joins TRBV9 and TRBJ1-1; D ambiguous. Germline CDR1 SGDLS, CDR2 YYNGEE. The CDR3 totals 12 residues. Trimming stripped 1 base from V and 7 bases from J, with 8 bases between. CDR3 region: CASSVMVSEAFF. The CDR3 bases are TGTGCCAGCAGCGTAATGGTGAGTGAAGCTTTCTTT.

The chain couples TRBV7-9 to TRBJ1-3; unclear D gene. With 4 bases removed from V and 0 bases from J, the gap between germline ends came to 4 bases. Germline V lookup: CDR1 SEHNR, CDR2 FQNEAQ (reference sequence). The length of the CDR3 is 13 residues. The CDR3 region is CASSSLSGNTIYF. The CDR3, as DNA: TGTGCCAGCAGCTCGCTCTCTGGAAACACCATATATTTT. Combining the CDR3 with reference TRBV7-9 and TRBJ1-3 gives the whole variable domain DTGVSQNPRHKITKRGQNVTFRCDPISEHNRLYWYRQTLGQGPEFLTYFQNEAQLEKSRLLSDRFSAERPKGSFSTLEIQRTEQGDSAMYLCASSSLSGNTIYFGEGSWLTVV.

The sample holds many counts of this clonotype. The chain uses TRBV19 and TRBJ1-5; D is unresolved. The V and J ends lost 3 bases and 0 bases respectively, with 6 bases between them. Per germline, CDR1 LNHDA and CDR2 SQIVND (reference sequence). This CDR3 is 14 amino acids long. The CDR3 bases are TGTGCCAGTAGTATCCGGGGTAGCAATCAGCCCCAGCATTTT. Protein sequence: CASSIRGSNQPQHF.

The sample holds a few counts of this clonotype. V is TRBV7-2 and J is TRBJ2-7; 9 positions match TRBD2. After removal of 5 bases from V and 5 bases from J, the junction contained 10 bases not matched to a gene. Per the germline V gene, CDR1 is SGHTA and CDR2 is FQGNSA. The CDR3 is made up of 15 amino acids. CDR3 sequence reads: CASSPGRGGPNEQYF. The CDR3 DNA follows: TGTGCCAGCAGCCCAGGGCGGGGGGGCCCGAACGAGCAGTACTTC.

V gene TRBV6-2 or TRBV6-3 combines with J gene TRBJ2-2; possible D gene TRBD1, 5 bases. Per the germline V gene, CDR1 is MNHEY and CDR2 is SVGEGT. Trimming removed 7 bases from V and 5 bases from J, with 14 bases in between. This CDR3 has 14 amino acids. The CDR3, as DNA: TGTGCCAGCACCTGGGGCGCCAGTACCGGGGAGCTGTTTTTT. It yields the protein CASTWGASTGELFF.